This T cell receptor beta chain was sequenced in a study of blood T cells in healthy people across ages. Study-level points and caveats: With age, beta diversity per million T cells declined roughly linearly, significantly by over 35.

For this clonotype: Its antigen remains unknown.

A second PCR of roughly 7 to 11 cycles used a sample-barcoded 5' primer and a J-beta primer mix. Via MiXCR, TCRdb re-called the 5' RACE reads, giving one row per CDR3 protein. Among 650,000 to 900,000 distinct CDR3 sequences listed, approximately 65% were seen once. Looked up from germline, CDR1 is SGHRS and CDR2 is YFSETQ. V lost 4 bases and J lost 0; bases outside the gene matches: 7. The CDR3 totals 16 residues. The chain couples TRBV5-1 to TRBJ2-1; TRBD2 aligns across 7 bases. Sequenced material: blood. This clonotype originated in a man aged 30 to 39 in good health. Here the CDR3 reads CASSPSSGSSYNEQFF. In DNA, the CDR3 is TGCGCCAGCAGCCCTTCTAGCGGAAGCTCCTACAATGAGCAGTTCTTC.